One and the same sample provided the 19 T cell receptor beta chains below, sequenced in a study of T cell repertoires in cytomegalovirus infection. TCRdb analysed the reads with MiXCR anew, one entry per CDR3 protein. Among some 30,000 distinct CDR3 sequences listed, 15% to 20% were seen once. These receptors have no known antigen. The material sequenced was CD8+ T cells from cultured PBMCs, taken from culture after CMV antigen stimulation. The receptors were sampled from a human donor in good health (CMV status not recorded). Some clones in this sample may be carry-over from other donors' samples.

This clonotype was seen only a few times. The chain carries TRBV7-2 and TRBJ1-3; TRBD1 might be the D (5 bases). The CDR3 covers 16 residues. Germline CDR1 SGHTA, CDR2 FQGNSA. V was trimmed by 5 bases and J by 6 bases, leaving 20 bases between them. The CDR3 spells CASSHIEARAVNTIYF. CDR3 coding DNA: TGTGCCAGCAGCCACATAGAGGCCAGGGCCGTAAACACCATATATTTT.

CDR3: CASSFNGKPYEQYF. The CDR3, as DNA: TGTGCCAGCAGTTTCAACGGGAAACCGTACGAGCAGTACTTC. The rearrangement joins TRBV27 to TRBJ2-7; TRBD2 might be the D (5 bases). CDR3 length: 14 residues. CDR1 and CDR2 (germline): MNHEY, SMNVEV (reference sequence). V was shortened by 3 bases and J by 4 bases, with 13 bases between the two germline ends.

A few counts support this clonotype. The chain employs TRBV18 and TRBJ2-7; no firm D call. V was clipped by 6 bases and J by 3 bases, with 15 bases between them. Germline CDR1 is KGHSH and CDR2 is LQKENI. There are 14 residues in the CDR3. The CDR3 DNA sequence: TGTGCCAGCTCGACCAACCCAGAGAGCTACGAGCAGTACTTC. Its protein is CASSTNPESYEQYF.

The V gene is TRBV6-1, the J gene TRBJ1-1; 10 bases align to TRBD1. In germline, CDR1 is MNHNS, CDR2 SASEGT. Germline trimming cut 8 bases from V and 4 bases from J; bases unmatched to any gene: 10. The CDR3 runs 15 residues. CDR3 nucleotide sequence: TGTGCCAGCGGCCTGACAGGGGGCCGGGGCACTGAAGCTTTCTTT. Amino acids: CASGLTGGRGTEAFF.

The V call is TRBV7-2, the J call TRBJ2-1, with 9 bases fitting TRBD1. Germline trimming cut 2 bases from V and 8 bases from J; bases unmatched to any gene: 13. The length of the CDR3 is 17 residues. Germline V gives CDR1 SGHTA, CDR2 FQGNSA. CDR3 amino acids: CASSLSYWGQGIDEQFF. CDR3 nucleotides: TGTGCCAGCAGCTTAAGCTATTGGGGACAGGGTATCGATGAGCAGTTCTTC.

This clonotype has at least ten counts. The CDR3 loop is CASSLYASATEAFF. The CDR3 nucleotides read TGTGCCAGCAGTTTATATGCGTCGGCCACTGAAGCTTTCTTT. The chain has TRBV27 and TRBJ1-1, with D unclear. Per the germline V gene, CDR1 is MNHEY and CDR2 is SMNVEV (reference sequence). The CDR3 contains 14 residues. Trimming removed 1 base from V and 4 bases from J, with 10 bases in between.

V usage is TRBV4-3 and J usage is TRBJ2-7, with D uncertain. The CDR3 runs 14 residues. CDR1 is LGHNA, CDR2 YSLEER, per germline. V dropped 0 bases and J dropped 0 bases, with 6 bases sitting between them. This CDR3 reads CASSQDSSSYEQYF. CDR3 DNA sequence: TGCGCCAGCAGCCAAGACTCGAGCTCCTACGAGCAGTACTTC.

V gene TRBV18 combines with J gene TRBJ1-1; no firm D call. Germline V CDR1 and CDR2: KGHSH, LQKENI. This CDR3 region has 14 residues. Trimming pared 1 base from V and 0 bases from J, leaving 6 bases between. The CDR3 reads CASSPRQMNTEAFF. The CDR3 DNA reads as TGTGCCAGCTCACCACGGCAGATGAACACTGAAGCTTTCTTT.

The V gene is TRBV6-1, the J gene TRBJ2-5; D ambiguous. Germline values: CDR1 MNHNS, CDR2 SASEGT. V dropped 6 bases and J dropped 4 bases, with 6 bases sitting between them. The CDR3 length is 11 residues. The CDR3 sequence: CASSWGETQYF. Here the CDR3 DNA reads TGTGCCAGCAGCTGGGGAGAGACCCAGTACTTC.

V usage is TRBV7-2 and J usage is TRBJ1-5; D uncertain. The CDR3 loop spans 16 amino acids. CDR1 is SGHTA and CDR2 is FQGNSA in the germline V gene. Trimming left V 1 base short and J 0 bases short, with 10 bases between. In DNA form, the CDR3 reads TGTGCCAGCAGCTTAGATGGCAGTTATAGCAATCAGCCCCAGCATTTT. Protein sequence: CASSLDGSYSNQPQHF.

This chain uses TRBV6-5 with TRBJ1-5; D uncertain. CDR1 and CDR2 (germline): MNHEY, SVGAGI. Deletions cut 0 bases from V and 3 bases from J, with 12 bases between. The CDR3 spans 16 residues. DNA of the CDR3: TGTGCCAGCAGTTACTCACCGGACCCCCTCAATCAGCCCCAGCATTTT. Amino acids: CASSYSPDPLNQPQHF.

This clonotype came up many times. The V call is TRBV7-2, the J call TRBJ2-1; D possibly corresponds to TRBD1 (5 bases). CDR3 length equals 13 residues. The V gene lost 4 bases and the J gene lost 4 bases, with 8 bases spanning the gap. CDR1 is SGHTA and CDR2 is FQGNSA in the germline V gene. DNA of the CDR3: TGTGCCAGCAGCTCCCGACAGTACAATGAGCAGTTCTTC. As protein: CASSSRQYNEQFF.

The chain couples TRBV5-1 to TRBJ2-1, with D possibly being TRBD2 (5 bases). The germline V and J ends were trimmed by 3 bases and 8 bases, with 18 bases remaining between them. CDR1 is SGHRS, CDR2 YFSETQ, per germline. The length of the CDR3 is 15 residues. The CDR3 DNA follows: TGCGCCAGCAGCTCGGGGTGGGGTGCGGGCGATGAGCAGTTCTTC. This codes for CASSSGWGAGDEQFF.

Here the CDR3 reads CASSFKDRYLAYEQYF. The CDR3, as DNA: TGTGCCAGCAGTTTTAAGGACAGGTACTTGGCCTACGAGCAGTACTTC. The V call is TRBV28, the J call TRBJ2-7, with 7 nucleotides matching TRBD1. The trim removed 3 bases at V and 2 bases at J, leaving 10 bases unmatched. CDR1 MDHEN and CDR2 SYDVKM come from the germline V gene. This CDR3 is built from 16 residues.

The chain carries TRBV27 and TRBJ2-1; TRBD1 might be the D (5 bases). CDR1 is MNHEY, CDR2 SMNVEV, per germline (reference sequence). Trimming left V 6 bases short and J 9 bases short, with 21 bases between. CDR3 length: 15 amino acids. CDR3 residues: CASSKGLKDIGEQFF. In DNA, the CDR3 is TGTGCCAGCAGCAAGGGGCTTAAGGATATCGGTGAGCAGTTCTTC.

The DNA for the CDR3 is TGTGCCAGCCCGACGCCCTTGAACACTGAAGCTTTCTTT. This gives the protein CASPTPLNTEAFF. The chain is built from TRBV6-6 and TRBJ1-1; D not resolved. V lost 8 bases and J 0 bases, leaving 10 bases between the germline ends. The germline gives CDR1 MNHNY, CDR2 SVGAGI (reference sequence). The CDR3 length is 13 residues.

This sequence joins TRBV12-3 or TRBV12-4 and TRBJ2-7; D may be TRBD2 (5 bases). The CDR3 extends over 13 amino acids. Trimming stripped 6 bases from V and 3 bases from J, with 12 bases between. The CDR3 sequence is CASSRSGYYEQYF. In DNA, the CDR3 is TGTGCCAGCAGCCGATCGGGATACTACGAGCAGTACTTC.

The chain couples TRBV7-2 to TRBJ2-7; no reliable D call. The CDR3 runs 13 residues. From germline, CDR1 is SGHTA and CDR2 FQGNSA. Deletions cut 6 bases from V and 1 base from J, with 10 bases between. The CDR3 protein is CASRARVSYEQYF. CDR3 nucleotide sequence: TGTGCCAGCAGAGCCCGAGTTTCCTACGAGCAGTACTTC.

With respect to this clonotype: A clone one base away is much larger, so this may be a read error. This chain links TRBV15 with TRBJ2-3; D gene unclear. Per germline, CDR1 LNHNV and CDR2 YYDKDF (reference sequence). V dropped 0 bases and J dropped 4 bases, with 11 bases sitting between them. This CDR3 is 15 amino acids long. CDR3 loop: CATSREARDADTQYF. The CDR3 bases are TGTGCCACCAGCAGAGAAGCGCGAGACGCAGATACGCAGTATTTT.